This TCR beta chain emerged from a study of OX40 agonist ivuxolimab in advanced cancers. About the study: Hepatocellular carcinoma, melanoma, renal cell or head and neck cancer was diagnosed in the dose-escalation patients. Notes on the study in general: Among the least clonally expanded were partial responders at 0.1-3.0 mg/kg. Low levels of normalized T-cell clonal expansion also appeared in some nonresponders.

On this clone itself: The antigen is unknown.

The CDR3 spans 15 residues. Germline V lookup: CDR1 SNHLY, CDR2 FYNNEI. V was clipped by 3 bases and J by 0 bases, with 10 bases between them. Sequenced by immunoSEQ multiplex PCR; TCRdb stores in-frame clones only, minus some. Here the sample spans some 28,000 clones, 90% being singletons. The chain employs TRBV2 and TRBJ2-3; D possibly corresponds to TRBD1 (6 bases). Source: CD4+ or CD8+ T cells sorted from blood, taken in a trial of the OX40 agonist ivuxolimab. This TCR derives from an adult with an advanced solid tumor such as melanoma, head and neck, liver or kidney cancer. DNA for the CDR3: TGTGCCAGCAGTGACAGGGGCGGTAGCACAGATACGCAGTATTTT. Its protein product is CASSDRGGSTDTQYF.